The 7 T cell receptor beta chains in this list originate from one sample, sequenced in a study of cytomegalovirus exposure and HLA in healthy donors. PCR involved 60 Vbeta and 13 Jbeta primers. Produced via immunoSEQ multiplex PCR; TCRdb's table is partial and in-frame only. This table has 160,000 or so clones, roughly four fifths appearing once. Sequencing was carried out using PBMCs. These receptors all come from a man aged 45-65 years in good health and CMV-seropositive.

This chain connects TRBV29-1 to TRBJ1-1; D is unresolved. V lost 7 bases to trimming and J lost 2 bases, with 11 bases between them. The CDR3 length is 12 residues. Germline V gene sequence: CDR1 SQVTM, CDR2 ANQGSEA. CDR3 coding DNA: TGCAGCGCGCAGACGACTAACACTGAAGCTTTCTTT. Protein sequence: CSAQTTNTEAFF. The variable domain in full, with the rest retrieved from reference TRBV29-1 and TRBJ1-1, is SAVISQKPSRDICQRGTSLTIQCQVDSQVTMMFWYRQQPGQSLTLIATANQGSEATYESGFVIDKFPISRPNLTFSTLTVSNMSPEDSSIYLCSAQTTNTEAFFGQGTRLTVV.

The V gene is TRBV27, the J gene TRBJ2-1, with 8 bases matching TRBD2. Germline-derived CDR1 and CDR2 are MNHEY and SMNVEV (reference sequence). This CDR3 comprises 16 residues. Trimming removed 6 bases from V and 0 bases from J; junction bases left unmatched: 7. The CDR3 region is CASRRGAGASYNEQFF. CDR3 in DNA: TGTGCCAGCAGGCGGGGAGCGGGGGCCTCCTACAATGAGCAGTTCTTC.

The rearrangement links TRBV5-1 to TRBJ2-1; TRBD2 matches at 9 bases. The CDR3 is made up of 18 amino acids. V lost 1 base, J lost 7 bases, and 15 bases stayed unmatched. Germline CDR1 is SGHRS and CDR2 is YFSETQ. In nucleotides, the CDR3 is TGCGCCAGCAGCTTGTGGGGAGATAGCGGGAGAGGTAGGAATGAGCAGTTCTTC. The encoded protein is CASSLWGDSGRGRNEQFF.

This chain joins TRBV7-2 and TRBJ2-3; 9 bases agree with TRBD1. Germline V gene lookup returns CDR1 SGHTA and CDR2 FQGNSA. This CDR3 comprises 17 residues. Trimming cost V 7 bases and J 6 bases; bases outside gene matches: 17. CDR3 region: CASIPDPGQGGWDTQYF. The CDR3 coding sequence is TGTGCCAGCATCCCAGACCCGGGACAGGGAGGATGGGATACGCAGTATTTT. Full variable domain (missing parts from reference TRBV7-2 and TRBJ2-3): GAGVSQSPSNKVTEKGKDVELRCDPISGHTALYWYRQSLGQGLEFLIYFQGNSAPDKSGLPSDRFSAERTGGSVSTLTIQRTQQEDSAVYLCASIPDPGQGGWDTQYFGPGTRLTVL.

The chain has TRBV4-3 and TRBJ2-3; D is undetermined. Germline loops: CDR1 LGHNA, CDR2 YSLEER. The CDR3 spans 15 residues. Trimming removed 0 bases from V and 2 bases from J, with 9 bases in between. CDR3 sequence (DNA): TGCGCCAGCAGCCAAGACGGGTCCTACACAGATACGCAGTATTTT. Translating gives CASSQDGSYTDTQYF.

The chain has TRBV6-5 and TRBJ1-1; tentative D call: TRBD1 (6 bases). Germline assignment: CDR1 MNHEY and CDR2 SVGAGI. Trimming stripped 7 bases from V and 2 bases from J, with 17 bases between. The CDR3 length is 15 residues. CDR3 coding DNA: TGTGCCAGCACTCTTTGGCCCAGGGGTAACACTGAAGCTTTCTTT. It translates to CASTLWPRGNTEAFF.

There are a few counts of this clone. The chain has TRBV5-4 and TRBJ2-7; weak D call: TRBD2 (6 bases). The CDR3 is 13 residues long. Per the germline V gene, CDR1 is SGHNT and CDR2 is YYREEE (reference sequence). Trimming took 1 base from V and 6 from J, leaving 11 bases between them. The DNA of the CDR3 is TGTGCCAGCAGCTTGTGGTTTAGCGGCGAGCAGTACTTC. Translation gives CASSLWFSGEQYF.